One sample yielded the 29 T cell receptor beta chains listed below, sequenced in a study of CD8 T cells in ankylosing spondylitis. From the 5' RACE reads, TCRdb called clonotypes with MiXCR, one entry per CDR3 protein. In the table there are around 180,000 distinct CDR3 sequences, around 13% of which are singletons. Source material: blood, either unsorted or a sorted T cell fraction (not recorded which). The receptor set was obtained from a female donor with ankylosing spondylitis or in good health (not recorded which).

This clonotype has more than one count but fewer than ten. The chain has TRBV20-1 and TRBJ2-7; D ambiguous. V was clipped by 6 bases and J by 0 bases, with 15 bases between them. From germline, CDR1 is DFQATT and CDR2 SNEGSKA (reference sequence). CDR3 length: 14 amino acids. The CDR3 is CSAPPVADSYEQYF. The CDR3 region has the DNA TGCAGTGCCCCCCCGGTCGCCGACTCCTACGAGCAGTACTTC.

Many counts were recorded for this clonotype. The DNA of the CDR3 is TGTGCCAGCAGTGCCGCCTGGGAGACTGAAGCTTTCTTT. It encodes CASSAAWETEAFF. This chain joins TRBV6-4 and TRBJ1-1; no definite D call. Trimming took 4 bases from V and 5 from J, leaving 11 bases between them. This CDR3 is 13 amino acids long. Germline V gene sequence: CDR1 MRHNA, CDR2 SNTAGT.

This clonotype has ten or more counts. The chain carries TRBV5-1 and TRBJ1-2; D remains ambiguous. Germline V gene sequence: CDR1 SGHRS, CDR2 YFSETQ. The V end was cut by 4 bases, the J end by 4 bases, with 8 bases between. The CDR3 is made up of 12 amino acids. The CDR3 reads CASSPGGYGYTF. CDR3 DNA sequence: TGCGCCAGCAGCCCTGGCGGCTATGGCTACACCTTC.

The chain joins TRBV4-3 to TRBJ2-1; D could derive from TRBD1 or TRBD2 (5 bases each). V was trimmed by 2 bases and J by 6 bases, leaving 14 bases between them. CDR3 length: 15 amino acids. CDR1 and CDR2 from the germline V gene are LGHNA and YSLEER. In nucleotides, the CDR3 is TGCGCCAGCAGCCAATATCCCGGGGCGAGCAATGAGCAGTTCTTC. Protein: CASSQYPGASNEQFF.

This chain joins TRBV5-1 and TRBJ2-7, with 9 bases lining up with TRBD2. Germline CDR1 SGHRS, CDR2 YFSETQ. The CDR3 contains 16 residues. Germline trimming cut 0 bases from V and 5 bases from J; bases unmatched to any gene: 9. CDR3 nucleotides: TGCGCCAGCAGCTTGGAGAAGTCTAGCGGGACCCACGAGCAGTACTTC. Translated: CASSLEKSSGTHEQYF. The full variable domain, completed using reference TRBV5-1 and TRBJ2-7, is KAGVTQTPRYLIKTRGQQVTLSCSPISGHRSVSWYQQTPGQGLQFLFEYFSETQRNKGNFPGRFSGRQFSNSRSEMNVSTLELGDSALYLCASSLEKSSGTHEQYFGPGTRLTVT.

This clonotype was counted ten times or more. This rearrangement joins TRBV12-3 or TRBV12-4 to TRBJ2-1; D is undetermined. Deletions cut 2 bases from V and 5 bases from J, with 10 bases between. CDR3 length: 14 residues. DNA for the CDR3: TGTGCCAGCAGTTTATTGGACGGAGACAATGAGCAGTTCTTC. As protein: CASSLLDGDNEQFF.

The sample holds many counts of this clonotype. This chain joins TRBV7-8 and TRBJ2-1; D might be TRBD2 (5 bases). Germline V lookup: CDR1 SGHVS, CDR2 FQNEAQ. CDR3 length: 16 residues. Trimming removed 6 bases at V and 7 bases at J, with 22 bases between. As DNA, the CDR3 is TGTGCCAGCAGACTCAGAGAGCGTACCCGGGGAAATGAGCAGTTCTTC. Its translation: CASRLRERTRGNEQFF.

This clonotype has just a few counts. This rearrangement joins TRBV6-1 to TRBJ2-7, with 8 nucleotides matching TRBD2. Germline CDR1 reads MNHNS; CDR2 reads SASEGT. Trimming removed 0 bases from V and 4 bases from J; junction bases left unmatched: 5. The CDR3 sequence is 15 residues long. CDR3: CASSEASGGQYEQYF. CDR3 in DNA: TGTGCCAGCAGTGAAGCGTCGGGAGGGCAGTACGAGCAGTACTTC.

This clonotype was picked up many times. V and J are TRBV7-2 and TRBJ2-2; D perhaps matches TRBD1 (5 bases). CDR1 SGHTA and CDR2 FQGNSA come from the germline V gene. Between the trimmed V and J ends, which lost 3 bases and 1 base, there was a span of 6 bases. The CDR3 is 14 amino acids. The CDR3 DNA is TGTGCCAGCAGCTTGGGGCAGAACACCGGGGAGCTGTTTTTT. It encodes CASSLGQNTGELFF.

This clonotype came up a few times. The V and J genes are TRBV5-5 and TRBJ2-7, with 9 bases that match TRBD1. The trim removed 1 base at V and 5 bases at J, leaving 7 bases unmatched. CDR3 length equals 15 residues. In germline, CDR1 is SGHKS, CDR2 YYEKEE (reference sequence). The CDR3 loop reads CASSLYGTGLNEQYF. The CDR3 DNA follows: TGTGCCAGCAGCTTGTACGGGACAGGGTTAAACGAGCAGTACTTC.

This clonotype has a count of ten or more. The rearrangement links TRBV30 to TRBJ2-1; TRBD2 is a possible D gene (5 bases). Germline values: CDR1 GTSNPN, CDR2 SVGIG (reference sequence). Deletions cut 4 bases from V and 9 bases from J, with 16 bases between. This CDR3 spans 13 amino acids. The CDR3 nucleotides read TGTGCCTGGATCCTAGCCGGGTACGGTGAGCAGTTCTTC. Amino acid sequence: CAWILAGYGEQFF.

A few counts support this clonotype. The rearrangement links TRBV3-1 to TRBJ1-5, with a weak D call TRBD1 (6 bases). Looked up from germline, CDR1 is LGHDT and CDR2 is YNNKEL (reference sequence). The CDR3 covers 16 residues. V lost 2 bases, J lost 3 bases, and 14 bases lay in between. The CDR3 loop reads CASSQRPGANNQPQHF. In DNA, the CDR3 is TGTGCCAGCAGCCAACGTCCGGGGGCCAACAATCAGCCCCAGCATTTT.

As for this clonotype: Possible read error: a much larger clone is one base away. The chain links TRBV3-1 to TRBJ2-2; D might be TRBD2 (5 bases). The CDR3 runs 14 residues. Germline CDR1 reads LGHDT; CDR2 reads YNNKEL (reference sequence). CDR3 DNA sequence: TGTGCCAGCAGCCAAGGCGGGTCCACCGAGGAGCTGTTTTTT. It specifies CASSQGGSTEELFF.

This clonotype was seen repeatedly, ten times or more. This chain connects TRBV7-8 to TRBJ1-5; D not resolved. This CDR3 contains 16 residues. Trimming removed 5 bases from V and 0 bases from J, with 14 bases in between. Germline-derived CDR1 and CDR2 are SGHVS and FQNEAQ. In nucleotides, the CDR3 is TGTGCCAGCAGCCCGGCGACGGGGAATAGCAATCAGCCCCAGCATTTT. Amino acid sequence: CASSPATGNSNQPQHF.

This clonotype showed up many times. The chain uses TRBV10-3 and TRBJ2-4; a weak D match, TRBD1 (5 bases). The CDR3 runs 16 residues. Trimming removed 5 bases from V and 5 bases from J, with 19 bases in between. The germline V gene has CDR1 ENHRY and CDR2 SYGVKD. DNA of the CDR3: TGTGCCATCAGTCCTGGGCAGGGATTGGTGGAAAACATTCAGTACTTC. This codes for CAISPGQGLVENIQYF.

This clonotype appeared many times. This chain uses TRBV5-1 with TRBJ1-1; D is possibly TRBD1 (5 bases). The CDR3 consists of 13 residues. Germline V CDR1 and CDR2: SGHRS, YFSETQ. Trimming left V 1 base short and J 5 bases short, with 9 bases between. In DNA, the CDR3 is TGCGCCAGCAGCTTGTTGCAGGGAACTGAAGCTTTCTTT. Amino acids: CASSLLQGTEAFF.

This clonotype was found many times. This rearrangement joins TRBV7-2 to TRBJ2-7; the D gene is possibly TRBD2 (5 bases). The CDR3 is 16 amino acids. Trimming took off 5 bases at V and 3 bases at J, with 20 bases between the two ends. The germline gives CDR1 SGHTA, CDR2 FQGNSA. The CDR3 is CASSRPSGNNRYEQYF. DNA of the CDR3: TGTGCCAGCAGCCGCCCTTCCGGGAACAACCGCTACGAGCAGTACTTC.

The table lists this clonotype with a few counts. The chain joins TRBV20-1 to TRBJ2-3; 7 nucleotides agree with TRBD2. Germline CDR1 and CDR2: DFQATT and SNEGSKA (reference sequence). J lost 1 base, V lost 0 bases, and 22 bases had no gene match. The length of the CDR3 is 21 residues. As DNA, the CDR3 is TGCAGTGCTAGAGATCCCATGGTGTCTAAAAGCGGGATAAAGGGCACAGATACGCAGTATTTT. Protein sequence: CSARDPMVSKSGIKGTDTQYF.

Many counts were recorded for this clonotype. The J gene is TRBJ2-7, the V gene TRBV14, with a possible D match to TRBD1 (6 bases). CDR1 is SGHDN and CDR2 is FVKESK in the germline V gene. Trimming left V 1 base short and J 2 bases short, with 15 bases between. This CDR3 contains 16 residues. The CDR3 coding sequence is TGTGCCAGCAGCCAAGCTTCGTGGACAGAGACCTACGAGCAGTACTTC. Amino acid sequence: CASSQASWTETYEQYF.

There are many counts of this clonotype. The V and J genes are TRBV24-1 and TRBJ2-7, with unresolved D. Germline V gene data show CDR1 as KGHDR and CDR2 as SFDVKD. V was pared by 4 bases and J by 4 bases, with 4 bases between. CDR3 length: 11 residues. CDR3 DNA: TGTGCCACCAGTGAGGATTACGAGCAGTACTTC. As protein: CATSEDYEQYF.

This clonotype was seen many times. CDR3 nucleotides: TGTGCCAGCAGCGTAGGGGGGACAGTTCTTCACGGAAACACCATATATTTT. This gives the protein CASSVGGTVLHGNTIYF. The chain couples TRBV9 to TRBJ1-3; 7 bases match TRBD1. The CDR3 extends over 17 amino acids. Germline V gene lookup returns CDR1 SGDLS and CDR2 YYNGEE. J lost 4 bases, V lost 0 bases, and 10 bases had no gene match.

This clonotype has ten or more counts. The chain joins TRBV3-1 to TRBJ1-1; D uncertain. CDR1 and CDR2 (germline): LGHDT, YNNKEL (reference sequence). CDR3 length: 13 amino acids. The V gene lost 8 bases and the J gene lost 2 bases, with 12 bases spanning the gap. The CDR3 nucleotides are TGTGCCAGCGGAATAGGACTTAACACTGAAGCTTTCTTT. Translating it yields CASGIGLNTEAFF.

The chain employs TRBV10-3 and TRBJ2-3; D might be TRBD1 (6 bases). The CDR3 totals 15 residues. V was pared by 6 bases and J by 0 bases, with 13 bases between. Germline lookup yields CDR1 ENHRY and CDR2 SYGVKD. The CDR3 sequence is CAISPAGDSTDTQYF. The CDR3 DNA sequence: TGTGCCATCAGCCCCGCAGGGGACAGCACAGATACGCAGTATTTT.

This clonotype was counted at least ten times. The chain is built from TRBV12-3 or TRBV12-4 and TRBJ1-6; D remains ambiguous. The length of the CDR3 is 12 residues. V shed 5 bases and J shed 7 bases, with 6 bases lying between them. CDR3 amino acids: CASSPANSPLHF. In nucleotides, the CDR3 is TGTGCCAGCAGTCCCGCGAATTCACCCCTCCACTTT.

This clonotype was observed many times. The chain joins TRBV27 to TRBJ1-3; no clear D gene. Per germline, CDR1 MNHEY and CDR2 SMNVEV (reference sequence). The CDR3 has 13 residues. The V end was cut by 4 bases, the J end by 4 bases, with 8 bases between. CDR3 bases: TGTGCCAGCAGTTCCGCCGGAGGAAACACCATATATTTT. Translated, it gives CASSSAGGNTIYF.

There are many counts of this clonotype. CDR3 residues: CASSPGPVEEKLFF. The DNA for the CDR3 is TGTGCCAGCAGCCCGGGACCAGTGGAGGAAAAACTGTTTTTT. V usage is TRBV12-3 or TRBV12-4 and J usage is TRBJ1-4; TRBD1 is a possible D gene (5 bases). This CDR3 has 14 residues. Trimming shortened V by 6 bases and J by 8 bases, and 16 bases separated the two germline ends.

A word on this clonotype: Given a much more abundant clone one base away, this may be a read error. The gene calls are TRBV4-3 and TRBJ2-5; D ambiguous. In germline, CDR1 is LGHNA, CDR2 YSLEER. The CDR3 spans 14 residues. This chain's CDR3 is CAGSQRIGEETQYF. The CDR3 nucleotides are TGCGCCGGCAGCCAAAGAATCGGCGAAGAGACCCAGTACTTC.

The rearrangement links TRBV29-1 to TRBJ1-1; a possible D gene is TRBD1 (5 bases). This CDR3 spans 13 amino acids. Per germline, CDR1 SQVTM and CDR2 ANQGSEA. Deletions cut 4 bases from V and 4 bases from J, with 13 bases between. CDR3 bases: TGCAGCGTTGGGGGAGGTGGGGGCACTGAAGCTTTCTTT. It encodes CSVGGGGGTEAFF.

This clonotype was seen at least ten times. This chain's CDR3 is CATRLAGEVDTQYF. The CDR3, as DNA: TGTGCCACCAGACTAGCGGGAGAAGTAGATACGCAGTATTTT. The rearrangement joins TRBV6-1 to TRBJ2-3, with 12 bases fitting TRBD2. The germline gives CDR1 MNHNS, CDR2 SASEGT. The CDR3 runs 14 residues. V shed 10 bases and J 5 bases; nucleotides not matched to a gene: 7.